This TCR beta chain was found in a study of technical replicates of blood from a few donors. Measured with immunoSEQ multiplex PCR; TCRdb has only the in-frame clones, and not every one. The repertoire holds fewer than 85,000 clones, with approximately 91% as singletons. Germline CDR1 SQVTM, CDR2 ANQGSEA. The CDR3 contains 14 residues. Turning to this clone: The germline gene is not matched at one end of the junction; a read error may be the cause.

This chain links TRBV29-1 with TRBJ1-2; tentative D call: TRBD1 (6 bases). The sequence was obtained from a human donor in good health. Some clones in this sample may be carry-over from other donors' samples. Sequencing used PBMCs. CDR3 residues: CSAEIPDSNYGYTF. In DNA, the CDR3 is TGCAGCGCTGAAATACCGGACAGTAACTATGGCTACACCTTC.